The 17 T cell receptor beta chains in this list originate from one sample, sequenced in a study of blood T cell repertoires in COVID-19. Generated by immunoSEQ multiplex PCR, the TCRdb table keeps only in-frame clones and is missing some. The sample consists of 70,000 or so clones, 80% of them appearing once. The specimen was peripheral blood. These receptors were obtained from a human donor in a cohort sampled during active COVID-19.

The chain combines TRBV28 with TRBJ1-1; 8 bases fit TRBD1. V lost 6 bases to trimming and J lost 0 bases; unmatched junction nucleotides: 6. Germline-derived CDR1 and CDR2 are MDHEN and SYDVKM. This CDR3 region has 15 residues. This CDR3 reads CASRQQGGMNTEAFF. In DNA form, the CDR3 reads TGTGCCAGCAGGCAACAGGGGGGAATGAACACTGAAGCTTTCTTT. Complete variable domain (other parts from reference TRBV28 and TRBJ1-1): DVKVTQSSRYLVKRTGEKVFLECVQDMDHENMFWYRQDPGLGLRLIYFSYDVKMKEKGDIPEGYSVSREKKERFSLILESASTNQTSMYLCASRQQGGMNTEAFFGQGTRLTVV.

DNA for the CDR3: TGCGCCAGCAGCCAAGAGCCAGGACGGGGCACTGAAGCTTTCTTT. It codes for CASSQEPGRGTEAFF. This chain uses TRBV4-1 with TRBJ1-1; D not resolved. Germline CDR1 MGHRA, CDR2 YSYEKL. The germline V and J ends were trimmed by 0 bases and 4 bases, with 12 bases remaining between them. The CDR3 extends over 15 amino acids.

J is TRBJ1-2 and V is TRBV7-9; D remains unclear. The CDR3 covers 15 residues. CDR1 SEHNR and CDR2 FQNEAQ come from the germline V gene (reference sequence). The V end lost 2 bases, the J end lost 2 bases, and 12 bases lay between the germline ends. Here the CDR3 DNA reads TGTGCCAGCAGCTTACGTGAAACAGACAACTATGGCTACACCTTC. Its translation is CASSLRETDNYGYTF.

The chain carries TRBV5-5 and TRBJ1-2, with a tentative D call TRBD1 (6 bases). The CDR3 spans 15 residues. Germline CDR1 reads SGHKS; CDR2 reads YYEKEE (reference sequence). Trimming left V 0 bases short and J 4 bases short, with 13 bases between. CDR3: CASSLGGQLGYGYTF. As DNA, the CDR3 is TGTGCCAGCAGCTTGGGGGGGCAATTAGGCTATGGCTACACCTTC. Based on the CDR3 plus reference TRBV5-5 and TRBJ1-2, the full variable domain is DAGVTQSPTHLIKTRGQQVTLRCSPISGHKSVSWYQQVLGQGPQFIFQYYEKEERGRGNFPDRFSARQFPNYSSELNVNALLLGDSALYLCASSLGGQLGYGYTFGSGTRLTVV.

This chain links TRBV5-1 with TRBJ2-7; unclear D gene. CDR3 length equals 14 residues. V lost 1 base and J 3 bases, leaving 11 bases between the germline ends. The germline CDR1 and CDR2 sequences are SGHRS and YFSETQ. In DNA form, the CDR3 reads TGCGCCAGCAGCTTGTCTATGTCGAGCTACGAGCAGTACTTC. Protein: CASSLSMSSYEQYF.

This chain connects TRBV7-8 to TRBJ1-5; the D gene is possibly TRBD1 (5 bases). Looked up from germline, CDR1 is SGHVS and CDR2 is FQNEAQ. V was shortened by 5 bases and J by 0 bases, with 14 bases between the two germline ends. The CDR3 runs 16 residues. CDR3 protein: CASSPAGGTSNQPQHF. Written as DNA, the CDR3 is TGTGCCAGCAGCCCAGCCGGCGGGACTAGCAATCAGCCCCAGCATTTT.

The chain uses TRBV20-1 and TRBJ2-1; D call uncertain. Trimming took 8 bases from V and 1 from J, leaving 6 bases between them. The CDR3 totals 11 residues. Germline V gene lookup returns CDR1 DFQATT and CDR2 SNEGSKA (reference sequence). CDR3 protein: CSSESYNEQFF. In nucleotides, the CDR3 is TGCAGTTCGGAGTCCTACAATGAGCAGTTCTTC.

In its sample, this clone was seen a few times. This same CDR3 is encoded by further DNA sequences in the sample. The genes are TRBV7-8 and TRBJ2-7, with 7 bases fitting TRBD2. This CDR3 contains 12 residues. V dropped 5 bases and J dropped 6; count of bases not matched to a gene: 4. Germline lookup yields CDR1 SGHVS and CDR2 FQNEAQ. CDR3 region: CASSPWEGEQYF. The CDR3 DNA sequence: TGTGCCAGCAGCCCGTGGGAGGGCGAGCAGTACTTC.

In its sample, this clone was seen once. The chain uses TRBV4-1 and TRBJ1-1; D is uncertain. Germline loops: CDR1 MGHRA, CDR2 YSYEKL. This CDR3 is 15 amino acids long. Trimming cost V 0 bases and J 0 bases, with 8 bases left between them. CDR3 region: CASSQDEGMNTEAFF. Here the CDR3 DNA reads TGCGCCAGCAGCCAAGATGAGGGTATGAACACTGAAGCTTTCTTT.

This sequence joins TRBV21-1 and TRBJ2-2; TRBD2, the D gene given by the table, was not confirmed from the DNA. TRBV21-1 corresponds to a pseudogene. This CDR3 has 17 residues. CDR3 sequence (DNA): TGTGCCAGCAGCCTACTTGGGACTAGCGGGAGATCCGGGGAGCTGTTTTTT. Translation gives CASSLLGTSGRSGELFF.

This clone occurred a few times. V gene TRBV9 combines with J gene TRBJ1-1; D is ambiguous. Germline CDR1 and CDR2: SGDLS and YYNGEE. This CDR3 is 12 amino acids long. Trimming pared 4 bases from V and 7 bases from J, leaving 11 bases between. DNA for the CDR3: TGTGCCAGCAGCCCGACCCGAGGTGAAGCTTTCTTT. Encoded protein: CASSPTRGEAFF.

The J gene is TRBJ2-2, the V gene TRBV7-2; 9 bases are a match to TRBD2. The CDR3 is 14 amino acids. V lost 5 bases, J lost 6 bases, and 4 bases stayed unmatched. Germline loops: CDR1 SGHTA, CDR2 FQGNSA. CDR3 amino acids: CASSAGGQSGELFF. CDR3 DNA sequence: TGTGCCAGCAGCGCGGGGGGGCAATCCGGGGAGCTGTTTTTT. Full variable domain (rest looked up from reference TRBV7-2 and TRBJ2-2): GAGVSQSPSNKVTEKGKDVELRCDPISGHTALYWYRQSLGQGLEFLIYFQGNSAPDKSGLPSDRFSAERTGGSVSTLTIQRTQQEDSAVYLCASSAGGQSGELFFGEGSRLTVL.

This clone has only one observation. This rearrangement joins TRBV7-2 to TRBJ1-3; no clear D gene. The CDR3 runs to 14 residues. V was clipped by 5 bases and J by 4 bases, with 12 bases between them. Per germline, CDR1 SGHTA and CDR2 FQGNSA. The CDR3: CASSGGVTGNTIYF. For the CDR3, the DNA is TGTGCCAGCAGCGGCGGGGTCACCGGAAACACCATATATTTT.

The chain links TRBV10-2 to TRBJ1-4, with 7 positions matching TRBD1. From germline, CDR1 is WSHSY and CDR2 SAAADI. The CDR3 covers 15 residues. V gave up 2 bases and J gave up 3 bases; unmatched junction bases: 3. CDR3 coding DNA: TGCGCCAGCAGTGAGCAGGGGGGCCCTAATGAAAAACTGTTTTTT. Protein: CASSEQGGPNEKLFF.

This chain connects TRBV28 to TRBJ2-7; 11 nucleotides match TRBD1. V was clipped by 5 bases and J by 4 bases; unmatched bases: 16. Germline V gives CDR1 MDHEN, CDR2 SYDVKM. This CDR3 has 18 amino acids. As DNA, the CDR3 is TGTGCCAGCAGTCCCCTTAGGCCCCGGACAGGGGGCTGGTACGAGCAGTACTTC. Translating gives CASSPLRPRTGGWYEQYF.

The rearrangement links TRBV3-1 (or the pseudogene TRBV3-2) to TRBJ2-1, with a possible D match to TRBD2 (6 bases). The CDR3 has 12 amino acids. Germline V lookup: CDR1 LGHDT, CDR2 YNNKEL (reference sequence). Deletions cut 0 bases from V and 10 bases from J, with 7 bases between. For the CDR3, the DNA is TGTGCCAGCAGCCAAGAACGGGGGGAGCAGTTCTTC. Its protein product is CASSQERGEQFF.

The chain links TRBV28 to TRBJ2-6; no definite D call. The V and J ends lost 4 bases and 0 bases respectively, with 10 bases between them. Germline CDR1 MDHEN, CDR2 SYDVKM. This CDR3 spans 16 amino acids. CDR3: CASSSRQISGANVLTF. The CDR3 nucleotides are TGTGCCAGCAGTTCCAGACAAATCTCTGGGGCCAACGTCCTGACTTTC.